Presented here are 18 T cell receptor beta chains from one specimen sequenced in a study of blood T cell repertoires in COVID-19. Generated by immunoSEQ multiplex PCR, the TCRdb table keeps only in-frame clones and is missing some. Of some 170,000 clones listed, approximately 89% are singletons. The specimen sequenced was peripheral blood. The receptors shown here come from a woman between 55 and 75 years old with acute or convalescent COVID-19.

This chain joins TRBV24-1 and TRBJ1-2, with D unclear. V was shortened by 7 bases and J by 4 bases, with 12 bases between the two germline ends. This CDR3 comprises 13 residues. From germline, CDR1 is KGHDR and CDR2 SFDVKD. CDR3 protein: CATSLDGAYGYTF. CDR3 DNA: TGTGCCACCAGCCTAGACGGAGCCTATGGCTACACCTTC.

The rearrangement uses TRBV19 and TRBJ1-1; D might be TRBD1 (5 bases). There are 12 residues in the CDR3. Trimming cost V 5 bases and J 7 bases, with 11 bases left between them. Germline CDR1 and CDR2: LNHDA and SQIVND (reference sequence). CDR3 in DNA: TGTGCCAGTAGTGTAAGGGGTGGTGAAGCTTTCTTT. It is translated as CASSVRGGEAFF.

This sequence joins TRBV6-5 and TRBJ1-5; tentative D call: TRBD1 (5 bases). The germline CDR1 and CDR2 sequences are MNHEY and SVGAGI. V shed 6 bases and J shed 6 bases, with 12 bases lying between them. The CDR3 spans 13 residues. The CDR3 DNA reads as TGTGCCAGCAGGCCAGGGTTAGGTCAGCCCCAGCATTTT. Translated, it gives CASRPGLGQPQHF.

Concerning this clone: Sequence at one end of the junction differs from germline and may be a read error. J is TRBJ2-2 and V is TRBV7-7, with TRBD2 as a possible D gene (6 bases). There are 16 residues in the CDR3. Germline-derived CDR1 and CDR2 are SSHAT and FNYEAQ (reference sequence). This CDR3 reads CASSLGPGANTGELFF. The CDR3 region has the DNA TGTGCTAGCAGCTTGGGTCCGGGGGCGAACACCGGGGAGCTGTTTTTT. Together with reference TRBV7-7 and TRBJ2-2, the CDR3 gives the full variable domain: GAGVSQSPRYKVTKRGQDVTLRCDPISSHATLYWYQQALGQGPEFLTYFNYEAQPDKSGLPSDRFSAERPEGSISTLTIQRTEQRDSAMYRCASSLGPGANTGELFFGEGSRLTVL.

The CDR3 coding sequence is TGTGCCAGCAGCTTGGTAGGGACAGGGGTCTACGAGCAGTACGTC. Translation gives CASSLVGTGVYEQYV. The rearrangement joins TRBV5-6 to TRBJ2-7; 10 positions agree with TRBD1. The CDR3 is made up of 15 amino acids. After removal of 0 bases from V and 3 bases from J, the junction contained 3 bases not matched to a gene. Germline V CDR1 and CDR2: SGHDT, YYEEEE.

This sequence joins TRBV6-1 and TRBJ1-5; 7 bases align to TRBD1. The CDR3 runs to 16 residues. The trim removed 4 bases at V and 6 bases at J, leaving 12 bases unmatched. Germline V gene lookup returns CDR1 MNHNS and CDR2 SASEGT. The CDR3 region is CASSVASGGGLQPQHF. In DNA, the CDR3 is TGTGCCAGCAGTGTAGCCTCAGGGGGAGGACTTCAGCCCCAGCATTTT.

This chain connects TRBV5-4 to TRBJ2-1, with D hard to call. Germline V lookup: CDR1 SGHNT, CDR2 YYREEE (reference sequence). Trimming took off 1 base at V and 6 bases at J, with 14 bases between the two ends. The CDR3 is 15 residues long. CDR3 sequence (DNA): TGTGCCAGCAGCTTGAGTCCCCAAATCGGCAATGAGCAGTTCTTC. Protein product: CASSLSPQIGNEQFF.

The rearrangement joins TRBV28 to TRBJ1-1; 10 positions agree with TRBD1. The CDR3 sequence is 17 residues long. The trim removed 6 bases at V and 4 bases at J, leaving 14 bases unmatched. Germline CDR1 MDHEN, CDR2 SYDVKM. The CDR3 is CASSSGTGDVWSTEAFF. The CDR3 coding sequence is TGTGCCAGCAGCTCCGGGACAGGGGATGTTTGGAGCACTGAAGCTTTCTTT.

This clone was found once. This chain joins TRBV2 and TRBJ1-1; the D gene is possibly TRBD1 (5 bases). CDR3 length: 14 amino acids. Germline loops: CDR1 SNHLY, CDR2 FYNNEI. The germline V and J ends were trimmed by 5 bases and 0 bases, with 10 bases remaining between them. CDR3 nucleotides: TGTGCCAGCAGTAGGACATTTATGAACACTGAAGCTTTCTTT. Translating it yields CASSRTFMNTEAFF.

The chain uses TRBV2 and TRBJ1-2; D is undetermined. This CDR3 contains 15 residues. V was trimmed by 3 bases and J by 4 bases, leaving 15 bases between them. Germline V gene sequence: CDR1 SNHLY, CDR2 FYNNEI. The CDR3, as DNA: TGTGCCAGCAGTGAGTTCGGGAGGGATCCCTATGGCTACACCTTC. The encoded protein is CASSEFGRDPYGYTF. The full variable domain, its missing parts supplied by reference TRBV2 and TRBJ1-2, is EPEVTQTPSHQVTQMGQEVILRCVPISNHLYFYWYRQILGQKVEFLVSFYNNEISEKSEIFDDQFSVERPDGSNFTLKIRSTKLEDSAMYFCASSEFGRDPYGYTFGSGTRLTVV.

This chain joins TRBV29-1 and TRBJ2-7; TRBD2 aligns across 9 bases. Germline trimming cut 7 bases from V and 6 bases from J; bases unmatched to any gene: 13. CDR3 length: 14 amino acids. Per germline, CDR1 SQVTM and CDR2 ANQGSEA. CDR3 coding DNA: TGCAGCGCCTCAACCGGGACTAGCCAGGGCGAGCAGTACTTC. It codes for CSASTGTSQGEQYF.

Turning to this clone: Additional DNA sequences in this sample encode the identical CDR3. This rearrangement joins TRBV12-3 or TRBV12-4 to TRBJ1-1; TRBD1 matches 7 bases. Losses at the gene ends were 5 bases for V and 1 base for J; bases not matched to a gene: 1. CDR3 size: 13 residues. The CDR3 DNA reads TGTGCCAGCAGTCGACAGGGGAACACTGAAGCTTTCTTT. Translating it yields CASSRQGNTEAFF.

This rearrangement joins TRBV7-8 to TRBJ2-7, with 7 positions matching TRBD2. The germline CDR1 and CDR2 sequences are SGHVS and FQNEAQ. Unmatched junction bases numbered 7, after V lost 4 bases and J lost 7 bases. The CDR3 sequence is 13 residues long. CDR3: CASSSLRAGEQYV. The CDR3 DNA is TGTGCCAGCAGCTCACTACGAGCGGGGGAGCAGTACGTC.

As DNA, the CDR3 is TGTGCCAGCAGTTTAGCGCTAATTCAGCCCCAGCATTTT. This sequence encodes CASSLALIQPQHF. The chain employs TRBV12-3 or TRBV12-4 and TRBJ1-5; D is unresolved. The CDR3 is made up of 13 amino acids. V was pared by 0 bases and J by 6 bases, with 6 bases between.

V and J are TRBV11-2 and TRBJ1-2; 7 bases align to TRBD1. This CDR3 is 15 amino acids long. After removal of 2 bases from V and 0 bases from J, the junction contained 3 bases not matched to a gene. Germline-derived CDR1 and CDR2 are SGHAT and FQNNGV. CDR3 sequence: CASSLLGQANYGYTF. DNA for the CDR3: TGTGCCAGCAGCTTACTCGGACAGGCTAACTATGGCTACACCTTC.

The J gene is TRBJ2-7, the V gene TRBV6-5, with D uncertain. CDR1 is MNHEY, CDR2 SVGAGI, per germline. There are 13 residues in the CDR3. V dropped 6 bases and J dropped 2 bases, with 11 bases sitting between them. CDR3 amino acids: CASRLTHTYEQYF. The DNA of the CDR3 is TGTGCCAGCAGGTTAACACATACCTACGAGCAGTACTTC.

The chain carries TRBV12-5 and TRBJ2-3; no reliable D call. CDR3 length equals 13 residues. The V gene lost 4 bases and the J gene lost 4 bases, with 9 bases spanning the gap. From germline, CDR1 is LGHNT and CDR2 FRNRAP. The CDR3 reads CASGSPISDTQYF. In nucleotides, the CDR3 is TGTGCTAGTGGTTCCCCTATCTCAGATACGCAGTATTTT.

V gene TRBV5-1 combines with J gene TRBJ2-5; 7 bases map to TRBD2. The CDR3 runs to 13 residues. J gave up 2 bases and V 7 bases, and 5 bases lay outside the gene matches. CDR1 and CDR2 (germline): SGHRS, YFSETQ. The CDR3 coding sequence is TGCGCCAGCGCTAGCGGCCCTCAAGAGACCCAGTACTTC. It translates to CASASGPQETQYF.